The rows below give T cell receptor beta chains drawn from one sample of a study of shared clonotypes between healthy human individuals. The assay was immunoSEQ multiplex PCR, and TCRdb's table has in-frame clones only and misses some. Seen here are some 2,000,000 clones, around 96% observed once, and the top ten hold 0.85% to 1.3%. Source material: naive CD8+ T cells sorted from blood. These receptor sequences come from a man between 18 and 35 years old in good health. CDR3s include the opening cysteine and the closing phenylalanine or tryptophan. A D gene is named only where the DNA matches it firmly.

TRBV13	TRBD2	TRBJ2-7	TGTGCCAGCAGTCCTAGCGGGAGACCCTACGAGCAGTACTTC	CASSPSGRPYEQYF
TRBV30	NA	TRBJ1-5	TGTGCCTGGAGTGTAAAGGGGGTAGGACAGCCCCAGCATTTT	CAWSVKGVGQPQHF
TRBV5-1	NA	TRBJ1-1	TGCGCCAGCAGCTTGGCCCCCCTAGGGGGCACTGAAGCTTTCTTT	CASSLAPLGGTEAFF
TRBV15	NA	TRBJ2-7	TGTGCCACCAGCAGAGATTTGGGTACCTCCTACGAGCAGTACTTC	CATSRDLGTSYEQYF
TRBV12-2	NA	TRBJ1-1	TGTGCAAGTCGCTTAGGCAGGGGGGAAGCTTTCTTT	CASRLGRGEAFF
TRBV6-5	TRBD2	TRBJ2-1	TGTGCCAGCAGTTTCGGGACTAGCGGATACAATGAGCAGTTCTTC	CASSFGTSGYNEQFF
TRBV5-8	TRBD2	TRBJ2-3	TGTGCCAGCAGCTTAACTAGCGGGGGGGAGTCAGATACGCAGTATTTT	CASSLTSGGESDTQYF
TRBV2	NA	TRBJ2-2	TGTGCCAGCAGTGACGCAGGGCCGAACACCGGGGAGCTGTTTTTT	CASSDAGPNTGELFF
TRBV7-9	NA	TRBJ2-5	TGTGCCAGCAGCTTAAACCGGGTCAACCAAGAGACCCAGTACTTC	CASSLNRVNQETQYF
TRBV28	NA	TRBJ2-1	TGTGCCAGCAGTCCCGCCGGGACGGAAAACAATGAGCAGTTCTTC	CASSPAGTENNEQFF